This T cell receptor beta chain emerged from a study of identical twins. Via MiXCR, TCRdb re-called the 5' RACE reads, giving one row per CDR3 protein. Of around 250,000 distinct CDR3 sequences detected, 5.5% to 7% appear once; the ten largest clones hold roughly 3.4%. This clonotype has just a few counts. Germline CDR1 reads SGHRS; CDR2 reads YFSETQ. There are 14 residues in the CDR3. Trimming pared 6 bases from V and 0 bases from J, leaving 11 bases between. The same sample was also used in a study of yellow fever vaccine responses in identical twins.

Sequencing used memory (CD45RO+) T cells sorted from blood. The origin of this receptor is a woman younger than 30 in good health. The J gene is TRBJ2-3, the V gene TRBV5-1; TRBD2 is a possible D gene (6 bases). CDR3 sequence (DNA): TGCGCCAGCATGCCCAGCGGGAGCACAGATACGCAGTATTTT. As protein: CASMPSGSTDTQYF.